This T cell receptor (beta chain) was recorded in a study of blood T cell repertoires in COVID-19 (dated by TCRdb to the early 2020s). Looking at the study overall: Collaborator samples came from the United States, Italy and Spain and covered acute and convalescent phases of COVID-19. The prospective study material was composed of cDNA or gDNA derived from T cells, B-cell-depleted T cells, or PBMCs. Deeply sampled blood TCRbeta repertoires from subjects exposed to, actively infected with, or recovered from COVID-19 were included in the dataset. A freely available public database, intended as a resource for researchers studying the immune response to SARS-CoV-2, is where the repertoires were released. The samples were drawn from the first 160 participants of the ongoing ImmuneRACE study and from 950 to 1,500 subjects provided by 6 global collaborators. The sample metadata nearly always contained a de-identified subject ID, COVID-19 status, age in years and sex. Where available, HLA class I and class II types were taken from metadata supplied by the sample provider and were not determined by assay-based typing. Broader findings and caveats from the paper: The amount of clinical and demographic metadata varied by source and participant and was provided uncurated.

V gives up 0 bases and J gives up 2 bases, and the segment between their germline ends measures 10 bases. The CDR3 holds 15 amino acids from the cysteine to the phenylalanine. The sequence is cut down to CDR3 DNA, 45 bases in frame from base 1. CDR1 and CDR2, per the germline V gene (reference sequence), are SGHKS and YYEKEE. Whole blood was collected in K2EDTA tubes by collaborating institutions according to the institutions' own protocols. For TCRbeta analysis, collaborators shipped samples as frozen whole blood, isolated PBMCs, or DNA extracted from either of those sample types. The immunoSEQ Assay, a bias-controlled multiplex PCR, was used to amplify TCRbeta CDR3 regions from genomic DNA. The authors processed their data as follows. The number of nucleated cells in each sample was estimated from the amplification of reference gene primers within the assay. To quantify the absolute abundance of each unique TCRbeta CDR3 rearrangement, sequence reads were collapsed and filtered. Productive Simpson clonality was computed per sample as the square root of Simpson's diversity index over productive rearrangements. TCRdb stores this immuneACCESS table with in-frame sequences only. Part of the clones is absent; in the studies checked, under half of the shortfall reflects unresolved V genes, and no reason is known for the rest. Clone size and V and J calls were adopted from that table, with D and trimming inferred from the DNA. In this sample the table shows about 45,000 clones, approximately 85% of which occur a single time. 31% of the sample lies in the top ten.

Regarding this clone: This receptor's antigen is unknown. It has no much larger one-base neighbor in the sample; base qualities were not kept.

Sequenced sample: peripheral blood. This receptor was obtained from a woman over 75 with acute or convalescent COVID-19. The sequence links TRBV5-5 to TRBJ2-3; the D segment cannot be called with confidence. The CDR3 region has the sequence CASSLASVNTDTQYF. The nucleotide sequence reads as follows: TGTGCCAGCAGCTTGGCCTCGGTCAACACAGATACGCAGTATTTT. Supplemented by the reference TRBV5-5 and TRBJ2-3 proteins around the CDR3, the complete variable domain is DAGVTQSPTHLIKTRGQQVTLRCSPISGHKSVSWYQQVLGQGPQFIFQYYEKEERGRGNFPDRFSARQFPNYSSELNVNALLLGDSALYLCASSLASVNTDTQYFGPGTRLTVL.